This record covers a single T cell receptor beta chain. This specimen comes from a study of blood T cell repertoires in COVID-19. CDR3 length: 13 residues. The V end lost 6 bases, the J end lost 3 bases, and 10 bases lay between the germline ends. Germline CDR1 is MNHEY and CDR2 is SVGAGI. In the source study's methods: Reference gene primers were amplified, and this amplification served to estimate nucleated cell counts. Measured with immunoSEQ multiplex PCR; TCRdb has only the in-frame clones, and not every one. Clone size and V and J calls were adopted from that table, with D and trimming inferred from the DNA. The sample has 150,000 to 200,000 clones; more than 70% are singletons.

The sample taken for sequencing was peripheral blood. The receptor's source is a man aged 40-49 years with active or convalescent COVID-19. The rearrangement links TRBV6-5 to TRBJ2-3; D perhaps matches TRBD2 (5 bases). The CDR3 nucleotides are TGTGCCAGCAGCGGCAGGACTACAGATACGCAGTATTTT. Protein sequence: CASSGRTTDTQYF.